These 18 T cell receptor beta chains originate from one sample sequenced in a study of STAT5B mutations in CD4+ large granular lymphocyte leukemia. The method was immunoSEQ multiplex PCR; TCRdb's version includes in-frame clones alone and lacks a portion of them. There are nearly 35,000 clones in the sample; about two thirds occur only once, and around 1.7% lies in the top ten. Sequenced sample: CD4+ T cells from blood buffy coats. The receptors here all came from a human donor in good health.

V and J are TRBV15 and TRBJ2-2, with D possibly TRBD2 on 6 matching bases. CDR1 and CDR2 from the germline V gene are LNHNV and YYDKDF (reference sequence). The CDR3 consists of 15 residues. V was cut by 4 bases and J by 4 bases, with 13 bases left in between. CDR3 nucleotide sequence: TGTGCCACCAGCAAAGGCGGGGCAGGCACCGGGGAGCTGTTTTTT. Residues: CATSKGGAGTGELFF.

The CDR3 nucleotides read TGTGCCAGTACCCTGACGGGACGGAGCATAAACACCATATATTTT. Its protein is CASTLTGRSINTIYF. The chain recombines TRBV19 with TRBJ1-3, with a tentative D call TRBD1 (5 bases). The CDR3 has 15 residues. V shed 7 bases and J shed 6 bases, with 19 bases lying between them. Per the germline V gene, CDR1 is LNHDA and CDR2 is SQIVND (reference sequence).

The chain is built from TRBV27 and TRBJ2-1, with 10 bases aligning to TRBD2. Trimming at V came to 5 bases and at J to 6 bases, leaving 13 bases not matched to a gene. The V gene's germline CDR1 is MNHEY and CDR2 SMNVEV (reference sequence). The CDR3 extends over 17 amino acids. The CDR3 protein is CASSPGLAATELNEQFF. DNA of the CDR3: TGTGCCAGCAGTCCCGGACTAGCGGCCACGGAGCTCAATGAGCAGTTCTTC.

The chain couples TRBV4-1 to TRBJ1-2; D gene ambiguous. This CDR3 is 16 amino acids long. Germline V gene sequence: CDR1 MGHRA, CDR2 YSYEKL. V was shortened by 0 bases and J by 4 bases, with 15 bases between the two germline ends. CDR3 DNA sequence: TGCGCCAGCAGCCAAGAGGCAGGAAGTCCCTCCTATGGCTACACCTTC. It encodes CASSQEAGSPSYGYTF.

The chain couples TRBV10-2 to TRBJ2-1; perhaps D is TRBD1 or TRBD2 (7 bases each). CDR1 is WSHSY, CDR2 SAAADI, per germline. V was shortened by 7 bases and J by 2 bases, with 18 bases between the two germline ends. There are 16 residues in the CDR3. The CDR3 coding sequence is TGCGCCAGCACGTCAGGGGGGGGCGAGACCTACAATGAGCAGTTCTTC. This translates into CASTSGGGETYNEQFF.

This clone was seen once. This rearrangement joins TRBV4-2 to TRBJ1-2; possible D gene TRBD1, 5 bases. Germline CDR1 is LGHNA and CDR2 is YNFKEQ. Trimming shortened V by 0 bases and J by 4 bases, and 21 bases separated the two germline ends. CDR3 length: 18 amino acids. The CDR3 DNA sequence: TGTGCCAGCAGCCAAGACCGAGATGACAGCCTCCTACTCTATGGCTACACCTTC. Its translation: CASSQDRDDSLLLYGYTF.

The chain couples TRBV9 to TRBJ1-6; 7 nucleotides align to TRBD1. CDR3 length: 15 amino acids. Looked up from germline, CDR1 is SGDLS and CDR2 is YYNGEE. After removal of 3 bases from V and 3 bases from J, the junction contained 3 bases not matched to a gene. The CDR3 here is CASSGDSYYNSPLHF. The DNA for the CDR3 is TGTGCCAGCAGCGGGGACAGTTACTATAATTCACCCCTCCACTTT.

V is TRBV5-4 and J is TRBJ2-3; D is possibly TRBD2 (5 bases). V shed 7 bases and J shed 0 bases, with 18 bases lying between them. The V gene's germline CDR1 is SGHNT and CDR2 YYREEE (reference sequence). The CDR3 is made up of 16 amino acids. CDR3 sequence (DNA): TGTGCCAGCGCCCCGGGGAGAGCGGCTAGCACAGATACGCAGTATTTT. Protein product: CASAPGRAASTDTQYF.

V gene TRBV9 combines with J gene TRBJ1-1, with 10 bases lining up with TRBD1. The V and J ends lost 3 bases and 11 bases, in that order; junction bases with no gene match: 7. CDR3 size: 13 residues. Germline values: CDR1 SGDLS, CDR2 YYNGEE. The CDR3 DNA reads TGTGCCAGCAGCGGAAGGACAGGGGGGAATGCTTTCTTT. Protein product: CASSGRTGGNAFF.

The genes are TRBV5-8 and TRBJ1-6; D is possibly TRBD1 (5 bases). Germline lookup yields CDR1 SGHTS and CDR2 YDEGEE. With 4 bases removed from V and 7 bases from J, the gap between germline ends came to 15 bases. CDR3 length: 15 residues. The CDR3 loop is CASSGRVNENSPLHF. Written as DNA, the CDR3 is TGTGCCAGCAGCGGCAGGGTGAACGAGAATTCACCCCTCCACTTT.

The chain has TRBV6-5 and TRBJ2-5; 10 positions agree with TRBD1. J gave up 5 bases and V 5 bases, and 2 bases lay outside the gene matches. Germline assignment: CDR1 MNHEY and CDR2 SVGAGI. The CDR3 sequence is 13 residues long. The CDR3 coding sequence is TGTGCCAGCAGTCGGACAGGGGGGGAGACCCAGTACTTC. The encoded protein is CASSRTGGETQYF.

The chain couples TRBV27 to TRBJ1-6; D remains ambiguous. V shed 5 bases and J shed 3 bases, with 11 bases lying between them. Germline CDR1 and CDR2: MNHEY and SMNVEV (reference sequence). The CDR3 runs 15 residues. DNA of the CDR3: TGTGCCAGCAGTGCCTCCCGGGACTATAATTCACCCCTCCACTTT. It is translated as CASSASRDYNSPLHF.

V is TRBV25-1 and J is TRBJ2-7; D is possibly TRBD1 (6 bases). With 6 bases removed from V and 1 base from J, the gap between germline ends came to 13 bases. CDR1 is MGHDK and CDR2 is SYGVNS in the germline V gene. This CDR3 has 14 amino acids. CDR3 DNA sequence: TGTGCCAGCAGGTCGCAGGGGAGTTCCTACGAGCAGTACTTC. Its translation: CASRSQGSSYEQYF.

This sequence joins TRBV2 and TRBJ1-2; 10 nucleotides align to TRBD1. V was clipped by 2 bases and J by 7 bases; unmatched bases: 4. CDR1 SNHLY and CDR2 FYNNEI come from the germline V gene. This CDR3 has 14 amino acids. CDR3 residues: CASSERQGAIGYTF. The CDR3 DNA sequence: TGTGCCAGCAGTGAACGACAGGGGGCGATTGGCTACACCTTC.

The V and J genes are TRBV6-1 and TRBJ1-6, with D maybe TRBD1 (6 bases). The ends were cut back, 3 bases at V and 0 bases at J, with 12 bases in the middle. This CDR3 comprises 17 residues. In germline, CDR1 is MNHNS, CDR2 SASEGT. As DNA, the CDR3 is TGTGCCAGCAGTGATCGACAGGCGAGCTCCTATAATTCACCCCTCCACTTT. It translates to CASSDRQASSYNSPLHF.

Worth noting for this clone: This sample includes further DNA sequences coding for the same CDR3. This CDR3 reads CASSSPRLAGGGTDTQYF. DNA of the CDR3: TGTGCCAGCAGTTCACCACGGCTAGCGGGGGGAGGCACAGATACGCAGTATTTT. The chain links TRBV27 to TRBJ2-3, with 11 nucleotides matching TRBD2. CDR3 length equals 18 residues. The junction had 10 bases not matched to a gene; V was cut back by 4 bases and J by 1 base. In germline, CDR1 is MNHEY, CDR2 SMNVEV (reference sequence).

The CDR3 protein is CASSLGEGAAYGYTF. The CDR3 bases are TGTGCCAGCAGCTTAGGGGAGGGCGCGGCCTATGGCTACACCTTC. The chain uses TRBV7-9 and TRBJ1-2, with D unresolved. The CDR3 totals 15 residues. With 1 base removed from V and 4 bases from J, the gap between germline ends came to 13 bases. Germline V gene sequence: CDR1 SEHNR, CDR2 FQNEAQ (reference sequence).

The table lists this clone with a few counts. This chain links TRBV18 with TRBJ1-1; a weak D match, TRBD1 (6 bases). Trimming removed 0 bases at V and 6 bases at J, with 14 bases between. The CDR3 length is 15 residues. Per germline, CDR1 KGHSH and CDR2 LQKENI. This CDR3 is CASSPPARQDAEAFF. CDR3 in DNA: TGTGCCAGCTCACCACCCGCTCGACAGGACGCTGAAGCTTTCTTT.